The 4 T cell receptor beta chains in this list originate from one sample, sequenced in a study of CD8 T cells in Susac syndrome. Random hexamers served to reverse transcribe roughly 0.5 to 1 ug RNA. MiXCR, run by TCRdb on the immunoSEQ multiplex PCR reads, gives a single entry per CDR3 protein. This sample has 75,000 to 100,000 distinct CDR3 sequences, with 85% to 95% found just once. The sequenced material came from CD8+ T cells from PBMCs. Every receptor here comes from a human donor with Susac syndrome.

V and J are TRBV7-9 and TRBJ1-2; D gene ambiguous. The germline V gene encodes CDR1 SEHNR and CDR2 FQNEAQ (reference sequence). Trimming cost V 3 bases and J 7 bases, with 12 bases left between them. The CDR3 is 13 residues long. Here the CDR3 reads CASSFGDSAGYTF. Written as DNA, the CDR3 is TGTGCCAGCAGCTTTGGTGACTCTGCTGGCTACACCTTC.

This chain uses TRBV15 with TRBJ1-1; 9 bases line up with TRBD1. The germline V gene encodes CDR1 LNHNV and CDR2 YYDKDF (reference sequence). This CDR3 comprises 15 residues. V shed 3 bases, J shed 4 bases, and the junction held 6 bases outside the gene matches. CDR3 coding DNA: TGTGCCACCAGCAGTCGAAGGACAGGGGCCACTGAAGCTTTCTTT. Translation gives CATSSRRTGATEAFF.

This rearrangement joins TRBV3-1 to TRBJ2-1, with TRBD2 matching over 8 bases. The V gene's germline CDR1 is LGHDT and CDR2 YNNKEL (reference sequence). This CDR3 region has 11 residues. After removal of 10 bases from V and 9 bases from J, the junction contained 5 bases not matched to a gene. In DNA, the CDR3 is TGTGCCACCGCGGGGGGAGCTGAGCAGTTCTTC. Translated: CATAGGAEQFF.

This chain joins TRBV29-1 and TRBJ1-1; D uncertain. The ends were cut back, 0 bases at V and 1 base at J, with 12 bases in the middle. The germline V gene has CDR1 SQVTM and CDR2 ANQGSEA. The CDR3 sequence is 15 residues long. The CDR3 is CSVEDQRRGNTEAFF. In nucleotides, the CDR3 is TGCAGCGTTGAAGATCAGCGACGGGGGAACACTGAAGCTTTCTTT.